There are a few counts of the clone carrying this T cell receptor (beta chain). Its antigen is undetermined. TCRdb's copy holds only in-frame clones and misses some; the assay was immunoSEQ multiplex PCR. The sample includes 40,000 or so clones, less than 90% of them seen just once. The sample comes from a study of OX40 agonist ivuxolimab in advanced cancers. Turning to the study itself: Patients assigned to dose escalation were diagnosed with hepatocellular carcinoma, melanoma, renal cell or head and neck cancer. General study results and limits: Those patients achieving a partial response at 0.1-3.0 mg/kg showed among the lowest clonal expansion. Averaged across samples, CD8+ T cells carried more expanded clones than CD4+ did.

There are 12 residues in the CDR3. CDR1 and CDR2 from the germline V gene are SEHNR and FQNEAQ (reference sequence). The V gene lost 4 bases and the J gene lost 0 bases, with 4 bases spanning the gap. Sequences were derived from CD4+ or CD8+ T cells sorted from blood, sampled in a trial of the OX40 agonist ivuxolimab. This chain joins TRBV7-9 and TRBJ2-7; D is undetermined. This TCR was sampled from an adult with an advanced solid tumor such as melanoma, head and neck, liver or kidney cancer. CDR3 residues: CASSSSSYEQYF. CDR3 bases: TGTGCCAGCAGCTCATCCTCCTACGAGCAGTACTTC.